This T cell receptor (beta chain) stems from a study of OX40 agonist ivuxolimab in advanced cancers. On the study more broadly: Therapy given before enrollment (anti-PD-1, anti-PD-L1 or anti-CTLA-4) was allowed, and approximately 40% had some.

Method: immunoSEQ multiplex PCR; TCRdb's copy keeps in-frame clones and lacks some. The sample yields 13,000 or so clones, roughly four fifths seen once. Germline-derived CDR1 and CDR2 are LNHNV and YYDKDF (reference sequence). The CDR3 totals 14 residues. V was shortened by 0 bases and J by 4 bases, with 7 bases between the two germline ends. Exclusion of a patient followed from autoimmune disease history or systemic immunosuppression. This clone qualifies as medium-sized. Its antigen is not identified. Overall study findings and caveats: Among the nonresponders, some also had low normalized T-cell clonal expansion. Relative to CD4+ cells, CD8+ T cells on average had more expanded clones.

This chain uses TRBV15 with TRBJ2-1, with D unclear. The clonotype comes from an adult with an advanced solid tumor such as melanoma, head and neck, liver or kidney cancer. Sequenced material: CD4+ or CD8+ T cells sorted from blood, taken in a trial of the OX40 agonist ivuxolimab. CDR3 in amino acids: CATSREANYNEQFF. As DNA, the CDR3 is TGTGCCACCAGCAGAGAGGCAAATTACAATGAGCAGTTCTTC.